Below are 5 T cell receptor beta chains sequenced from a single sample in a study of graft-versus-host responses after intestinal transplantation. Generated by immunoSEQ multiplex PCR, the TCRdb table keeps only in-frame clones and is missing some. This table holds about 100,000 clones, about 88% found once. Antigens of these TCRs are unknown. The source was unstimulated CD4+ T cells sorted from spleen or lymph node cells, collected before transplant. These receptors originate from a human donor who was the organ donor for an intestinal transplant.

This clone was recorded once. V is TRBV10-1 and J is TRBJ1-1, with D perhaps matching TRBD1 (6 bases). The CDR3 is made up of 15 amino acids. The ends were cut back, 3 bases at V and 4 bases at J, with 15 bases in the middle. Germline values: CDR1 WNHNN, CDR2 SYGVQD (reference sequence). CDR3 nucleotide sequence: TGCGCCAGCAGTGAATCCACAGGGTGGGCCACTGAAGCTTTCTTT. This encodes CASSESTGWATEAFF.

The chain has TRBV10-3 and TRBJ1-3, with D unclear. This CDR3 has 15 amino acids. Germline CDR1 ENHRY, CDR2 SYGVKD. The ends were cut back, 1 base at V and 0 bases at J, with 7 bases in the middle. The CDR3 protein is CAISEYVYSGNTIYF. CDR3 nucleotide sequence: TGTGCCATCAGTGAGTACGTGTACTCTGGAAACACCATATATTTT.

This clone was found once. V is TRBV5-8 and J is TRBJ2-7, with D hard to call. Germline-derived CDR1 and CDR2 are SGHTS and YDEGEE. V was clipped by 3 bases and J by 9 bases, with 13 bases between them. This CDR3 has 12 residues. The CDR3 region is CASSSRQGRQYF. For the CDR3, the DNA is TGTGCCAGCAGCTCTCGCCAAGGAAGGCAGTACTTC.

The chain links TRBV28 to TRBJ2-3, with D possibly being TRBD2 (6 bases). The V end was cut by 5 bases, the J end by 2 bases, with 20 bases between. Germline loops: CDR1 MDHEN, CDR2 SYDVKM. This CDR3 spans 17 amino acids. CDR3 sequence (DNA): TGTGCCAGCAGTCAGGACGGGATGGGAGGAAACACAGATACGCAGTATTTT. Encoded protein: CASSQDGMGGNTDTQYF. Together with reference TRBV28 and TRBJ2-3, the CDR3 gives the full variable domain: DVKVTQSSRYLVKRTGEKVFLECVQDMDHENMFWYRQDPGLGLRLIYFSYDVKMKEKGDIPEGYSVSREKKERFSLILESASTNQTSMYLCASSQDGMGGNTDTQYFGPGTRLTVL.

This clone turned up a few times. V gene TRBV11-2 combines with J gene TRBJ2-5; TRBD1 aligns across 9 bases. The CDR3 has 15 residues. Trimming at V came to 1 base and at J to 4 bases, leaving 4 bases not matched to a gene. Germline CDR1 SGHAT, CDR2 FQNNGV. CDR3 amino acids: CASSLGTGVRETQYF. The CDR3 DNA reads as TGTGCCAGCAGCTTAGGGACAGGGGTTCGAGAGACCCAGTACTTC.